The rows below give T cell receptor beta chains drawn from one sample of a study of cytomegalovirus exposure and HLA in healthy donors. Data came from immunoSEQ multiplex PCR; TCRdb stores just in-frame clones and leaves some out. The sample holds around 130,000 clones, approximately 80% seen once. The sample consisted of PBMCs. These TCRs come from a man aged 18 to 30 in good health and CMV-seronegative. Each CDR3 is given with its conserved first and last residue. The D gene is left open where the match is weak. The size entry is marked missing in some rows and otherwise reads once, few, many or a size class.

cdr3_aa cdr3_nt clone_size j_call v_call d_call
CASSPVTTNEKLFF TGTGCCAGCAGCCCGGTAACAACTAATGAAAAACTGTTTTTT . TRBJ1-4 TRBV11-2 .
CSVLPGTAYGYTF TGCAGCGTACTTCCCGGGACAGCCTATGGCTACACCTTC . TRBJ1-2 TRBV29-1 TRBD1
CASSEEAREISIYEQYF TGTGCCAGCAGTGAAGAGGCCAGGGAAATATCTATATACGAGCAGTACTTC . TRBJ2-7 TRBV6-1 .
CASSESGGGADTQYF TGTGCCAGCAGTGAATCGGGGGGAGGCGCAGATACGCAGTATTTT many TRBJ2-3 TRBV6-4 TRBD2
CASSLGGGGTEAFF TGTGCCAGCAGTCTAGGCGGGGGGGGGACTGAAGCTTTCTTT . TRBJ1-1 TRBV6-5 .
CASSEGRTEAFF TGCGCCAGCAGTGAGGGGCGCACTGAAGCTTTCTTT few TRBJ1-1 TRBV10-1 .
CASSLTGAQPQHF TGTGCCAGCAGCCTTACAGGGGCTCAGCCCCAGCATTTT . TRBJ1-5 TRBV9 TRBD1
CASHLGAGGIYGYTF TGTGCCAGTCACCTAGGGGCAGGGGGAATCTATGGCTACACCTTC . TRBJ1-2 TRBV5-6 TRBD1
CASSRQVNTGELFF TGTGCCAGTAGTAGGCAGGTGAACACCGGGGAGCTGTTTTTT . TRBJ2-2 TRBV19 .
CASSGDREVYGYTF TGTGCCAGCAGTGGTGACAGGGAAGTTTATGGCTACACCTTC . TRBJ1-2 TRBV28 TRBD1
CAWSVGTSGLTDTQYF TGTGCCTGGAGTGTTGGGACTAGCGGCTTAACAGATACGCAGTATTTT . TRBJ2-3 TRBV30 TRBD2
CASSRTVSEKLFF TGTGCCAGCAGCCGGACAGTTTCTGAAAAACTGTTTTTT . TRBJ1-4 TRBV6-5 .
CASADGQGVNQPQHF TGTGCTAGTGCCGACGGACAGGGGGTCAATCAGCCCCAGCATTTT . TRBJ1-5 TRBV12-5 TRBD1
CASSLSDRNQPQHF TGTGCCAGCAGCTTGTCGGACAGAAATCAGCCCCAGCATTTT . TRBJ1-5 TRBV5-6 .
CASSLGVVQGSLSYGYTF TGTGCCAGCAGCTTAGGGGTGGTTCAGGGATCACTGTCCTATGGCTACACCTTC . TRBJ1-2 TRBV7-8 .
CASSPVENTGELFF TGTGCTAGCAGCCCTGTAGAGAACACCGGGGAGCTGTTTTTT . TRBJ2-2 TRBV7-7 .
CASSPGTGGTGAFF TGTGCCAGCTCACCCGGGACAGGGGGAACGGGGGCTTTCTTT . TRBJ1-1 TRBV18 TRBD1
CASSQAEKLFF TGTGCCAGTAGTCAGGCTGAAAAACTGTTTTTT once TRBJ1-4 TRBV19 .
CASSLGVIVNTEAFF TGTGCCAGCAGCCTAGGGGTTATCGTGAACACTGAAGCTTTCTTT . TRBJ1-1 TRBV5-4 .
CASSPYTRGTEAFF TGTGCCAGCAGCCCGTACACGCGGGGCACTGAAGCTTTCTTT once TRBJ1-1 TRBV7-8 .
CASSDLGGGTYNEQFF TGTGCCAGCAGCGACCTAGGGGGGGGGACCTACAATGAGCAGTTCTTC . TRBJ2-1 TRBV5-4 .
CASSGNDRYNEQFF TGTGCCAGTAGCGGAAACGACAGGTACAATGAGCAGTTCTTC once TRBJ2-1 TRBV19 .
CATSRVQVDYGYTF TGTGCCACCAGCAGAGTACAGGTGGACTATGGCTACACCTTC . TRBJ1-2 TRBV15 .
CASSNTGVNEQYF TGTGCCAGCAGTAATACAGGGGTCAACGAGCAGTACTTC once TRBJ2-7 TRBV6-5 TRBD1
CAQGQEAEAFF TGTGCCCAGGGACAGGAAGCTGAAGCTTTCTTT . TRBJ1-1 TRBV30 TRBD1
CASSEPGYADTQYF TGCGCCAGCAGTGAACCCGGGTACGCAGATACGCAGTATTTT once TRBJ2-3 TRBV10-1 .
CASSPSGRAEAFF TGTGCCAGCAGCCCCTCAGGGAGGGCTGAAGCTTTCTTT . TRBJ1-1 TRBV4-2 .
CASSLMARTGANEQFF TGTGCCAGCAGCTTGATGGCTAGGACAGGGGCCAATGAGCAGTTCTTC . TRBJ2-1 TRBV5-6 TRBD1
CASSLTGVNSPLHF TGTGCCAGCAGTTTAACAGGGGTAAATTCACCCCTCCACTTT . TRBJ1-6 TRBV28 TRBD1